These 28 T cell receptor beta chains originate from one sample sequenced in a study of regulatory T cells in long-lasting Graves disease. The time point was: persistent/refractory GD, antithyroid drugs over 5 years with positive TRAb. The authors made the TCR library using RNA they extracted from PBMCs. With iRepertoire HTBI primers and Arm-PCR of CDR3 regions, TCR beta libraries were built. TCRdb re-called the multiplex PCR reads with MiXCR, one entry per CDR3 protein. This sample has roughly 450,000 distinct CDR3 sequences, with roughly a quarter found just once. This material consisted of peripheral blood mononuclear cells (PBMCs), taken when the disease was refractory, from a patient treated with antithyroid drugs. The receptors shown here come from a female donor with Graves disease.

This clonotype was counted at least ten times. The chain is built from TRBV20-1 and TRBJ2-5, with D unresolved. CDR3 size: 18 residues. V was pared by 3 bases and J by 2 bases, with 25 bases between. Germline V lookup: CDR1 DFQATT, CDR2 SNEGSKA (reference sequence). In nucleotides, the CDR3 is TGCAGTGCTAGGCTAACAGAACATGGGCGCTGGGAACAAGAGACCCAGTACTTC. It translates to CSARLTEHGRWEQETQYF.

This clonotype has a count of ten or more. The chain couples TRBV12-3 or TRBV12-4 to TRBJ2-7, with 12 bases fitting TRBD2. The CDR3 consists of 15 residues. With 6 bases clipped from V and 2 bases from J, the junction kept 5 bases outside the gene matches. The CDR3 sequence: CASSPTSGGPYEQYF. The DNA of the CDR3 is TGTGCCAGCAGCCCGACTAGCGGGGGACCCTACGAGCAGTACTTC.

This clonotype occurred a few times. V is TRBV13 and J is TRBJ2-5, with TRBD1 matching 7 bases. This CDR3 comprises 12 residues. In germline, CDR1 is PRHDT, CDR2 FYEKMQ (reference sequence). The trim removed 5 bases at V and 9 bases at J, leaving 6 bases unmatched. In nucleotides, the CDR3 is TGTGCCAGCAGCAGCACAGGGGTGGCCCAGTACTTC. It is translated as CASSSTGVAQYF. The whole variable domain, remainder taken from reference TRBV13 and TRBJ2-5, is AAGVIQSPRHLIKEKRETATLKCYPIPRHDTVYWYQQGPGQDPQFLISFYEKMQSDKGSIPDRFSAQQFSDYHSELNMSSLELGDSALYFCASSSTGVAQYFGPGTRLLVL.

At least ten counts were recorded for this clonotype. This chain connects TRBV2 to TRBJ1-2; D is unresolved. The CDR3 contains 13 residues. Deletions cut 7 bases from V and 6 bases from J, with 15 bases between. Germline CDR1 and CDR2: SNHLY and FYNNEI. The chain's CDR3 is CASKRVDFNGYTF. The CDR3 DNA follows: TGTGCCAGCAAAAGGGTGGATTTCAATGGCTACACCTTC.

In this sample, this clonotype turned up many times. The DNA for the CDR3 is TGTGCCAGCAGTGAAGTGGAAGGAGGTGGCACTGAAGCTTTCTTT. Translated: CASSEVEGGGTEAFF. V and J are TRBV6-1 and TRBJ1-1; no firm D call. The V gene lost 1 base and the J gene lost 4 bases, with 13 bases spanning the gap. This CDR3 is built from 15 residues. Germline CDR1 reads MNHNS; CDR2 reads SASEGT.

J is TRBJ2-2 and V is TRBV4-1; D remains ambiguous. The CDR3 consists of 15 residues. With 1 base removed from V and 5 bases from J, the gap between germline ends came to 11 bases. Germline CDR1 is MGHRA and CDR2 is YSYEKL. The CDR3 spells CASSQAGVWTGELFF. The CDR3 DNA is TGCGCCAGCAGCCAAGCTGGGGTGTGGACCGGGGAGCTGTTTTTT.

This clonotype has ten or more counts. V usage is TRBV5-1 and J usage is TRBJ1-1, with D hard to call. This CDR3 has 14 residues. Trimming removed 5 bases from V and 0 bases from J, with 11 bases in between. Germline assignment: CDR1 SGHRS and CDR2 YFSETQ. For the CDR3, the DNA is TGCGCCAGCAGGGAACCGGGCCTGAACACTGAAGCTTTCTTT. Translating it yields CASREPGLNTEAFF.

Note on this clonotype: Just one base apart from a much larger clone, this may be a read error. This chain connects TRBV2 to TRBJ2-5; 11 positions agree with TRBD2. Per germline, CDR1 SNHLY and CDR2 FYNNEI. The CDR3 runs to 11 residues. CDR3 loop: CASRRTSGQHF. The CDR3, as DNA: TGTGCCAGCAGGAGGACTAGCGGGCAGCACTTC.

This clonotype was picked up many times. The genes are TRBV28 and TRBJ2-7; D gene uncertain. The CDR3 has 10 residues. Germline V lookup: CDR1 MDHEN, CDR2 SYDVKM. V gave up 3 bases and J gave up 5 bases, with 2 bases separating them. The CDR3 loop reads CASSFHEQYF. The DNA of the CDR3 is TGTGCCAGCAGTTTCCACGAGCAGTACTTC.

CDR3 protein: CASSKQGQGPYEQYF. In DNA, the CDR3 is TGTGCCAGTAGTAAGCAGGGACAGGGACCCTACGAGCAGTACTTC. The chain has TRBV19 and TRBJ2-7; 9 bases line up with TRBD1. The germline V gene encodes CDR1 LNHDA and CDR2 SQIVND (reference sequence). The CDR3 runs to 15 residues. The J segment lost 2 bases and the V segment lost 4 bases, leaving 6 bases of the junction unmatched. Full variable domain (outside the CDR3, taken from reference TRBV19 and TRBJ2-7): DGGITQSPKYLFRKEGQNVTLSCEQNLNHDAMYWYRQDPGQGLRLIYYSQIVNDFQKGDIAEGYSVSREKKESFPLTVTSAQKNPTAFYLCASSKQGQGPYEQYFGPGTRLTVT.

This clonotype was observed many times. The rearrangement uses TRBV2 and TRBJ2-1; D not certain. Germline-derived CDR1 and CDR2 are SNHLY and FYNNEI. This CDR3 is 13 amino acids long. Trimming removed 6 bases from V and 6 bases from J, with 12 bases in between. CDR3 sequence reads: CASRLESPNEQFF. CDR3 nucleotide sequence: TGTGCCAGCAGGCTAGAATCCCCCAATGAGCAGTTCTTC.

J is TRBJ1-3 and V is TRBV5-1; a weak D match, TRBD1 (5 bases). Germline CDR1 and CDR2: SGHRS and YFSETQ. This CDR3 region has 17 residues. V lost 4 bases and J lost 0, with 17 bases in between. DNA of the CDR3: TGCGCCAGCAGCCCAGGGTCTACTCTCAACTCTGGAAACACCATATATTTT. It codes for CASSPGSTLNSGNTIYF.

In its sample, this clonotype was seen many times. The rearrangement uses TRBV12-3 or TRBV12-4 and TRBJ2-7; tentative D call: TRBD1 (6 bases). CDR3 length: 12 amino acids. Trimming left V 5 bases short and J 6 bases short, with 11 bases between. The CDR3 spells CASSRQASEQYF. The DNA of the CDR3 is TGTGCCAGCAGTCGACAGGCGTCCGAGCAGTACTTC.

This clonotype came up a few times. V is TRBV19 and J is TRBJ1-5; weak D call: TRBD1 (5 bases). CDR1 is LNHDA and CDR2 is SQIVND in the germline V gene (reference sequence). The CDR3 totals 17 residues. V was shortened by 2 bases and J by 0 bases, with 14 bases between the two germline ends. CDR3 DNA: TGTGCCAGTAGTATAAGATTCAGGGAAAATAGCAATCAGCCCCAGCATTTT. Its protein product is CASSIRFRENSNQPQHF.

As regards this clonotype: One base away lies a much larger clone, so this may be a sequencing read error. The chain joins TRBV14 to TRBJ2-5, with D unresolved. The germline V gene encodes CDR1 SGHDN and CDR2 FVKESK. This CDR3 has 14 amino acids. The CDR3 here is CASGQATIQETQYF. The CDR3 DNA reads TGTGCCAGCGGCCAAGCCACGATACAAGAGACCCAGTACTTC. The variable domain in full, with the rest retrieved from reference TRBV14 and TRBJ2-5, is EAGVTQFPSHSVIEKGQTVTLRCDPISGHDNLYWYRRVMGKEIKFLLHFVKESKQDESGMPNNRFLAERTGGTYSTLKVQPAELEDSGVYFCASGQATIQETQYFGPGTRLLVL.

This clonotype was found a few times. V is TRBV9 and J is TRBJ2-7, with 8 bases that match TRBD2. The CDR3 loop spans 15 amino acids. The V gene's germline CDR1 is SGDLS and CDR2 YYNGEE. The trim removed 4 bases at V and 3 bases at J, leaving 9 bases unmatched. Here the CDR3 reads CASSPGRASFYEQYF. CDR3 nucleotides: TGTGCCAGCAGCCCCGGGAGGGCCTCTTTCTACGAGCAGTACTTC.

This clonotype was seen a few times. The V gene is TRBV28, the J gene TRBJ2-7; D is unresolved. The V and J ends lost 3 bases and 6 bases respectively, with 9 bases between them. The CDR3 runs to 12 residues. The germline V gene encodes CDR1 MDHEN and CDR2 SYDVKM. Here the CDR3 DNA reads TGTGCCAGCAGTTTCTCCAGGTTCGAGCAGTACTTC. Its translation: CASSFSRFEQYF.

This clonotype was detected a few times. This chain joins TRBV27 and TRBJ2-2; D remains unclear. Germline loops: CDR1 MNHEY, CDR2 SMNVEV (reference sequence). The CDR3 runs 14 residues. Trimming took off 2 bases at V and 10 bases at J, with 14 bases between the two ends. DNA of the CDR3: TGTGCCAGCAGTTTAAGGGCAAGGTTTGAGGAGCTGTTTTTT. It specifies CASSLRARFEELFF.

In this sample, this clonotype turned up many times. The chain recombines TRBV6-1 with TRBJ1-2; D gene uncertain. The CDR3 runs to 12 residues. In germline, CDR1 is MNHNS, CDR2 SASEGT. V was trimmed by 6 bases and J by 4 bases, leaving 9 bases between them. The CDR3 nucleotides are TGTGCCAGCAGCCGCAGAGGCTATGGCTACACCTTC. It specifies CASSRRGYGYTF.

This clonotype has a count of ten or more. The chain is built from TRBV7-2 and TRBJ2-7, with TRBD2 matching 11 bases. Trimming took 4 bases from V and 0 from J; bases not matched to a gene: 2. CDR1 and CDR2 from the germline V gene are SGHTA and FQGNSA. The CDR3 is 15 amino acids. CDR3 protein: CASSSTSGVSYEQYF. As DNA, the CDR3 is TGTGCCAGCAGCTCGACTAGCGGGGTCTCCTACGAGCAGTACTTC.

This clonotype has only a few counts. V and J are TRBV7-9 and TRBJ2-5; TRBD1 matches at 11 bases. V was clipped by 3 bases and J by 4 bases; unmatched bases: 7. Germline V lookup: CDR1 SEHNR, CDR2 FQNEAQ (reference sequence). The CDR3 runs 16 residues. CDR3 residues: CASSFIRTGGGETQYF. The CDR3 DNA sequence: TGTGCCAGCAGCTTCATCAGGACAGGGGGCGGAGAGACCCAGTACTTC.

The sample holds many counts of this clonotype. The CDR3, as DNA: TGTGCCAGCAGCCAGGACAGATCAAAACCCAACTATGGCTACACCTTC. It specifies CASSQDRSKPNYGYTF. The J gene is TRBJ1-2, the V gene TRBV3-1; tentatively, D is TRBD1 (6 bases). Germline CDR1 and CDR2: LGHDT and YNNKEL (reference sequence). V dropped 3 bases and J dropped 2 bases, with 16 bases sitting between them. This CDR3 is built from 16 residues.

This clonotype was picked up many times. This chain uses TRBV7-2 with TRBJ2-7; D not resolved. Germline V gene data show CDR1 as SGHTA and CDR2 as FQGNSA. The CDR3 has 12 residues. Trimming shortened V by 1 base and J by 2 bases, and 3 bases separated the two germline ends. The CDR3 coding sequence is TGTGCCAGCAGCTTAGTGGCCTACGAGCAGTACTTC. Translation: CASSLVAYEQYF.

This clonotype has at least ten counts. This CDR3 is CASRQMTSGADETQYF. In nucleotides, the CDR3 is TGTGCCAGCAGGCAGATGACTAGCGGAGCAGATGAGACCCAGTACTTC. The chain employs TRBV7-2 and TRBJ2-5; 9 nucleotides agree with TRBD2. Germline V lookup: CDR1 SGHTA, CDR2 FQGNSA. V lost 6 bases and J lost 5; bases outside the gene matches: 13. The CDR3 length is 16 residues.

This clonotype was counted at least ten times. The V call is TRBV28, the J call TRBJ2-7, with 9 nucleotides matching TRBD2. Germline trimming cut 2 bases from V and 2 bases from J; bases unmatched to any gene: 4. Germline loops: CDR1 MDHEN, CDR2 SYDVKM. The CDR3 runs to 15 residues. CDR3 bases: TGTGCCAGCAGTTTAAGGACTAGCGCACCCTACGAGCAGTACTTC. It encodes CASSLRTSAPYEQYF.

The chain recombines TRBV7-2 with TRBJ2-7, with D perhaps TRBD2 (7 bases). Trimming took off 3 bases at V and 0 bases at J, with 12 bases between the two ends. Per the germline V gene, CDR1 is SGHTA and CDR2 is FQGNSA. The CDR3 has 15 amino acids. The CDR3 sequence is CASSLGGGSSYEQYF. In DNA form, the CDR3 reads TGTGCCAGCAGCTTGGGGGGCGGGAGCTCCTACGAGCAGTACTTC.

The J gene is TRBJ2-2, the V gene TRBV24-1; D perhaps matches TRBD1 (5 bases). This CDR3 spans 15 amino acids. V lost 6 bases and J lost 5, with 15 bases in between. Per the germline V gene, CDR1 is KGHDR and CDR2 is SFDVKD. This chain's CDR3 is CATSLETVGTGELFF. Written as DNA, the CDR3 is TGTGCCACCAGTCTCGAGACAGTAGGAACCGGGGAGCTGTTTTTT.

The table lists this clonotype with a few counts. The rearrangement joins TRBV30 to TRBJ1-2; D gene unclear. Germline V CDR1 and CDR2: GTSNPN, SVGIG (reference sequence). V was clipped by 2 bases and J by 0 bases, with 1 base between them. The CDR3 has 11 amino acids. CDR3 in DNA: TGTGCCTGGAGTTCTAACTATGGCTACACCTTC. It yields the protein CAWSSNYGYTF. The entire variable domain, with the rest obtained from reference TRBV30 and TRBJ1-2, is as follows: SQTIHQWPATLVQPVGSPLSLECTVEGTSNPNLYWYRQAAGRGLQLLFYSVGIGQISSEVPQNLSASRPQDRQFILSSKKLLLSDSGFYLCAWSSNYGYTFGSGTRLTVV.